This TCR beta chain was recovered during a study of T cell repertoires in cytomegalovirus infection. Each CDR3 protein gets one entry after TCRdb re-called the reads with MiXCR. The repertoire holds about 770,000 distinct CDR3 sequences, with 25% to 35% as singletons. Points on this clonotype: Its antigen is unknown.

The material was cultured CD8+ T cells from PBMCs, obtained from culture after CMV antigen stimulation. The source is a human donor in good health (CMV status not recorded). Some clones in this sample may be carry-over from other donors' samples.

In nucleotides, the CDR3 is TGTGCCAGCAGTTACCTCTCCTATCGGGCTAGCGGGGGATCGAGCTCCTACAATGAGCAGTTCTTC. This translates into CASSYLSYRASGGSSSYNEQFF. V and J are TRBV6-5 and TRBJ2-1; 10 nucleotides match TRBD2. V lost 2 bases and J lost 0; bases outside the gene matches: 19. CDR1 is MNHEY and CDR2 is SVGAGI in the germline V gene. The CDR3 length is 22 residues.